These T cell receptor beta chains were read from a single sample in a study of cytomegalovirus exposure and HLA in healthy donors. The table came from immunoSEQ multiplex PCR; TCRdb's copy has only in-frame clones and leaves some out. Of more than 130,000 clones listed, roughly 76% are singletons. The sequencing sample was made of PBMCs. These receptors were taken from a human donor in good health. Each CDR3 is given with its conserved first and last residue. D genes are given only for firm matches. Clone size is shown for a subset of rows, as once, few, many or a class of expanded clone.

V	J	size	D	DNA	CDR3
TRBV5-4	TRBJ2-3	-	TRBD1	TGTGCCAGCAGCCAGGACAGGGGGGACACAGATACGCAGTATTTT	CASSQDRGDTDTQYF
TRBV4-1	TRBJ1-5	-	-	TGCGCCAGCAGCCAAGATTTAAATCAGCCCCAGCATTTT	CASSQDLNQPQHF
TRBV6-1	TRBJ1-5	-	-	TGTGCCAGCACCTCAGAGGGTAATCAGCCCCAGCATTTT	CASTSEGNQPQHF
TRBV9	TRBJ1-5	-	-	TGTGCCAGCAGCGTAGAGGGGGAGCCGCCCCAGCATTTT	CASSVEGEPPQHF
TRBV30	TRBJ2-3	-	TRBD2	TGTGCCTGGTCCCTAGCGGGAGCTGATACGCAGTATTTT	CAWSLAGADTQYF
TRBV30	TRBJ2-7	-	TRBD2	TGTGCCTGGAGTGGCCGGGACTACTTCATATACGAGCAGTACTTC	CAWSGRDYFIYEQYF
TRBV2	TRBJ2-7	-	-	TGTGCCAGCAGTAACTACCGGGACTCCCATAACTACGAGCAGTACTTC	CASSNYRDSHNYEQYF
TRBV7-6	TRBJ1-2	-	TRBD1	TGTGCCAGCAGCCCACAGGGGGCAGGAGGCTACACCTTC	CASSPQGAGGYTF
TRBV11-2	TRBJ1-2	-	TRBD1	TGTGCCAGCAGCCGGTCGGGACAGGACCGCTATGGCTACACCTTC	CASSRSGQDRYGYTF
TRBV27	TRBJ2-7	-	TRBD1	TGTGCCAGCAGTCCGTTCCCGGACAGGGGGCGCGACTACGAGCAGTACTTC	CASSPFPDRGRDYEQYF
TRBV4-1	TRBJ1-5	-	TRBD1	TGCGCCAGCAGCCAAGGGGACAGTTATAGCAATCAGCCCCAGCATTTT	CASSQGDSYSNQPQHF
TRBV5-1	TRBJ1-5	few	TRBD1	TGCGCCAGCAGCTTCCAGGGGGATAGCAATCAGCCCCAGCATTTT	CASSFQGDSNQPQHF
TRBV5-4	TRBJ2-7	-	-	TGTGCCAGCAGCCCCCGGGGGGCGGCCTACGAGCAGTACTTC	CASSPRGAAYEQYF
TRBV19	TRBJ1-5	-	-	TGTGCCAGTACCTCCCCAAGCCGGGGGGCTGGGGGCAATCAGCCCCAGCATTTT	CASTSPSRGAGGNQPQHF
TRBV5-4	TRBJ2-1	-	-	TGTGCCAGCAGCTTGGAGTTTACCGGGGGAAGCGATGAGCAGTTCTTC	CASSLEFTGGSDEQFF
TRBV6-4	TRBJ1-6	-	TRBD1	TGTGCCAGCACCGGGACAGAATTAATTAGCTCCTATAATTCACCCCTCCACTTT	CASTGTELISSYNSPLHF
TRBV11-3	TRBJ2-1	-	-	TGTGCCAGCAGCCTCAGGGAGGCCTACAATGAGCAGTTCTTC	CASSLREAYNEQFF
TRBV6-6	TRBJ2-3	few	TRBD2	TGTGCCAGCAGTATGACTAGCGGGGGTCATACGCAGTATTTT	CASSMTSGGHTQYF
TRBV28	TRBJ2-5	-	-	TGTGCCAGCAGTTCTAGTGAGACCCAGTACTTC	CASSSSETQYF
TRBV4-2	TRBJ2-3	-	-	TGTGCCAGCAGCCAAGATTCCCCGGGGGATACGCAGTATTTT	CASSQDSPGDTQYF
TRBV19	TRBJ1-1	-	-	TGTGCCAGTAATAATCAGGGTTTTACTGAAGCTTTCTTT	CASNNQGFTEAFF
TRBV7-9	TRBJ2-2	-	-	TGTGCCAGCAGCCCCTCAGGAGGGACTTTCGAAGACACCGGGGAGCTGTTTTTT	CASSPSGGTFEDTGELFF
TRBV5-6	TRBJ2-7	-	TRBD2	TGTGCCAGCAGCTTGACTAGCGGTTACGAGCAGTACTTC	CASSLTSGYEQYF
TRBV7-8	TRBJ1-6	-	TRBD1	TGTGCCAGCAGCTTATTGTTAACAGGGGCTAATTCACCCCTCCACTTT	CASSLLLTGANSPLHF
TRBV5-1	TRBJ2-2	few	-	TGCGCCAGCAGCTTGGTGTCGGCCGGGGAGCTGTTTTTT	CASSLVSAGELFF
TRBV2	TRBJ2-1	-	TRBD2	TGTGCCAGCGAAAGCGGGAGAATCGATGAGCAGTTCTTC	CASESGRIDEQFF
TRBV7-9	TRBJ2-1	-	-	TGTGCCAGCAGCCACAACCAGCCGGGAGAGCAGTTCTTC	CASSHNQPGEQFF
TRBV10-3	TRBJ1-3	few	TRBD1	TGTGCCATCATTGGGACAGGCTCTGGAAACACCATATATTTT	CAIIGTGSGNTIYF
TRBV6-1	TRBJ1-1	-	-	TGTGCCAGCAGTGGGCGGGGGGATTCGGGGCATACTGAAGCTTTCTTT	CASSGRGDSGHTEAFF
TRBV6-5	TRBJ2-7	-	TRBD1	TGTGCCAGCAGTCGACAGGGATACGAGCAGTACTTC	CASSRQGYEQYF
TRBV9	TRBJ2-7	once	TRBD1	TGTGCCAGCAGCCCCGGGACAGGGGGCTTCGAGCAGTACTTC	CASSPGTGGFEQYF
TRBV15	TRBJ2-6	-	-	TGTGCCACCAGCAGCTCGAGGGCTGGGGCCAACGTCCTGACTTTC	CATSSSRAGANVLTF
TRBV5-1	TRBJ2-7	-	TRBD2	TGCGCCAGCAGCTTGGGGACGACACCTGGGAGGGTAGACGAGCAGTACTTC	CASSLGTTPGRVDEQYF
TRBV29-1	TRBJ2-7	-	-	TGCAGCGTTGTTAACTCCTACGAGCAGTACTTC	CSVVNSYEQYF
TRBV7-9	TRBJ2-1	few	-	TGTGCCAGCAGCCGACTAAGGAATGAGCAGTTCTTC	CASSRLRNEQFF
TRBV12-5	TRBJ2-3	-	-	TGTGCTAGTGGTTTGGCAATCGGGAATACGCAGTATTTT	CASGLAIGNTQYF
TRBV29-1	TRBJ1-1	-	-	TGCAGCGTTGAGACCAACAGGGCTTGGGGAGCTTTCTTT	CSVETNRAWGAFF
TRBV7-9	TRBJ2-7	few	TRBD1	TGTGCCAGCAGCCTACAAGACAGGGGGCATGGCGAGCAGTACTTC	CASSLQDRGHGEQYF
TRBV9	TRBJ1-2	few	-	TGTGCCAGCAGCGCCAGGGCAGGCGGCTACACCTTC	CASSARAGGYTF
TRBV18	TRBJ1-2	-	-	TGTGCCAGCTCACCAATGGGGACTTCTAACTATGGCTACACCTTC	CASSPMGTSNYGYTF
TRBV25-1	TRBJ2-3	few	-	TGTGCCAGCCCAACCGAGGATACGCAGTATTTT	CASPTEDTQYF
TRBV4-1	TRBJ1-2	-	-	TGCGCCAGCAGCCAAGACACAGGGAATCTCTATGGCTACACCTTC	CASSQDTGNLYGYTF
TRBV25-1	TRBJ2-7	-	TRBD2	TGTGCCAGCAGTGAATGGGTAGCGGGGGTTTACGAGCAGTACTTC	CASSEWVAGVYEQYF
TRBV19	TRBJ2-1	-	TRBD1	TGTGCCAGTAGTATCGACCCCCCGGGACAGGGTTTTAATGAGCAGTTCTTC	CASSIDPPGQGFNEQFF